This T cell receptor (beta chain) was sequenced for a study of tumor-infiltrating lymphocytes in primary liver carcinoma. Across the study: Men as well as women, aged 30 to 69 years, made up the patients.

As regards this clonotype: What it recognizes is unknown. The junction does not match germline at one end; this may be a read error.

Bulk tissue was left unsorted, and RNA and DNA were co-extracted from about 20-30 mg of it. Donors were untreated and chronically infected with HBV. A constant-region primer served to make TCR beta cDNA from about 530 ng total RNA. It was through three nested multiplex PCR rounds of slightly modified ARM-PCR that TCR beta libraries arose. Using its own MiXCR run on the multiplex PCR reads, TCRdb lists one record per CDR3 protein. Of more than 30,000 distinct CDR3 sequences in the sample, over 60% were seen once. General observations from the study: Tumors had a top-250-clone fraction that was significantly higher than blood (p = 0.039). Tumor region pairs overlapped more than did tumor-adjacent and tumor-blood pairs.

The sequenced sample was liver tumor tissue from sampling region 5. Subset defined: tumor region T5, tumor centre. The receptor was isolated from a man aged 35 to 55 with primary liver carcinoma and hepatitis B virus infection.

CDR3 amino acids: CASNKTPRGANEKPFF. CDR3 nucleotides: TGTGCCAGCAACAAGACTCCAAGAGGAGCAAATGAAAAACCGTTTTTT. The chain is built from TRBV11-2 and TRBJ1-4; D remains ambiguous. The CDR3 runs to 16 residues. In germline, CDR1 is SGHAT, CDR2 FQNNGV.